This entry describes one T cell receptor (beta chain). Its antigen is still unknown. The data originate from a study of T cell responses to AZD1222 COVID-19 vaccine. General study points: Unmutated variant regions are reportedly the target of nearly half of TCRs that are spike-specific. A mostly white British donor set with more females was recruited, and clonal diversity was possibly underestimated. Sampling captured repertoires only after the peak T cell response.

Measured with immunoSEQ multiplex PCR; TCRdb has only the in-frame clones, and not every one. The sample yields approximately 220,000 clones, 85% to 95% seen once. Source: peripheral blood, taken on day 0 of MenACWY control vaccination. This clonotype was sampled from an adult in good health.

Here the CDR3 reads CASSPSGTDTQYF. Here the CDR3 DNA reads TGTGCCAGCAGCCCGTCGGGAACAGATACGCAGTATTTT. This rearrangement joins TRBV11-3 to TRBJ2-3; D is perhaps TRBD2 (5 bases). Looked up from germline, CDR1 is SGHNT and CDR2 is YENEEA. The CDR3 loop spans 13 amino acids. Trimming took 5 bases from V and 3 from J, leaving 9 bases between them.